This TCR beta chain was sequenced for a study of blood T cell repertoires in COVID-19. Whole-study context: The study drew acute and convalescent COVID-19 samples from the United States, Italy and Spain. T cells, B-cell-depleted T cells, or PBMCs supplied cDNA or gDNA.

Original data processing: Cell counts per sample came from amplifying reference gene primers. Data came from immunoSEQ multiplex PCR; TCRdb stores just in-frame clones and leaves some out. D and trimming come from the DNA, and the V and J calls and clone size come from that table. The top ten hold around 1.2% of the sample, which has more than 300,000 clones, over 70% seen once. There are 15 residues in the CDR3. The germline V gene encodes CDR1 MNHEY and CDR2 SVGAGI. With 7 bases removed from V and 0 bases from J, the gap between germline ends came to 12 bases. The gene calls are TRBV6-5 and TRBJ2-2, with unresolved D. This sequence was found in a woman between 50 and 59 years old with acute or convalescent COVID-19. The sequenced material came from peripheral blood. CDR3 sequence reads: CASTQLLSNTGELFF. Here the CDR3 DNA reads TGTGCCAGCACCCAACTACTCTCGAACACCGGGGAGCTGTTTTTT.